This T cell receptor beta chain was documented in a study of fetal regulatory T cell absence and autoimmunity. Study at large: Exocrine pancreas autoimmunity occurred in IPEX patients lacking clinical diabetes.

A single count supports this clone. The target antigen is unknown. Germline V gene sequence: CDR1 DFQATT, CDR2 SNEGSKA (reference sequence). V was cut by 4 bases and J by 5 bases, with 8 bases left in between. CDR3 length: 11 amino acids. TCRdb keeps only in-frame clones here, not all; method: immunoSEQ multiplex PCR. Here the sample spans about 95,000 clones, 55% to 75% being singletons. Study-wide points: Antigen-driven pancreatic autoimmunity before birth in IPEX was inferred from oligoclonal enrichment.

The clonotype originates from a male donor with IPEX syndrome. This chain uses TRBV20-1 with TRBJ1-2; the D is unclear. The sample was pancreas tissue. The CDR3 reads CSATAPYGYTF. The CDR3 DNA reads as TGCAGTGCTACAGCTCCGTATGGCTACACCTTC.